This is a list of T cell receptor beta chains from one sample in a study of monozygotic twins with inflammatory bowel disease. After re-calling the 5' RACE reads, TCRdb lists one entry per CDR3 protein, DNA absent. This sample contains a few hundred thousand distinct CDR3 sequences. What was sequenced was blood. These receptors all stem from a human donor with ulcerative colitis or Crohn's disease, or a healthy co-twin of an affected twin (not recorded which). Both conserved end residues are part of each CDR3.

J gene,V gene,CDR3 protein
TRBJ2-3,TRBV7-6,CASSPQGISTDTQYF
TRBJ2-2,TRBV7-9,CAGNRVTGELFF
TRBJ2-6,TRBV12-3/TRBV12-4,CASSHRVEGANVLTF
TRBJ2-5,TRBV4-3,CASSQEGSGETQYF
TRBJ2-2,TRBV6-2/TRBV6-3,CASERLHRLTGELFF
TRBJ2-1,TRBV19,CASNPTSSSYNEQFF
TRBJ1-2,TRBV27,CASRTGRYGYTF
TRBJ2-7,TRBV15,CATKLAGAAPYEQYF
TRBJ2-2,TRBV5-1,CASSLVAATGELFF
TRBJ1-6,TRBV21-1,CASTKNPSGGAYNSPLHF